The rows below give T cell receptor beta chains drawn from one sample of a study of blood T cells in healthy people across ages. TCRdb passed the 5' RACE reads through MiXCR, listing each CDR3 protein once. The data hold some 760,000 distinct CDR3 sequences, with around 25% observed a single time. These data were also filed under a second study, of T cells of mothers and their children.

Material: blood. The receptors come from a boy under 18 in good health. Each CDR3 is given with its conserved first and last residue. The order of the fields is CDR3 protein, CDR3 DNA, V gene, clone size, D gene, CDR3 length, J gene. The D gene is left open where the match is weak. Not all rows give a size; the values are once, few, many and, for expanded clones, a class.

CDR3aa: CASSEPSWGETQYF; CDR3nt: TGTGCCAGCAGTGAACCGAGTTGGGGTGAGACCCAGTACTTC; v_gene: TRBV28; abundance: few; d_gene: -; len: 14; j_gene: TRBJ2-5
CDR3aa: CSVAPGGIDTQYF; CDR3nt: TGCAGCGTTGCCCCAGGGGGCATCGATACGCAGTATTTT; v_gene: TRBV29-1; abundance: few; d_gene: TRBD1; len: 13; j_gene: TRBJ2-3
CDR3aa: CASSLVPGLYESGEKLFF; CDR3nt: TGTGCCAGCAGCTTAGTCCCAGGCCTCTATGAGTCTGGAGAAAAACTGTTTTTT; v_gene: TRBV7-2; abundance: once; d_gene: -; len: 18; j_gene: TRBJ1-4
CDR3aa: CASSFEETDTQYF; CDR3nt: TGTGCCAGCAGTTTCGAGGAGACAGATACGCAGTATTTT; v_gene: TRBV28; abundance: many; d_gene: -; len: 13; j_gene: TRBJ2-3
CDR3aa: CASSQRSGGQETQYF; CDR3nt: TGTGCCAGCAGCCAACGCAGCGGGGGGCAAGAGACCCAGTACTTC; v_gene: TRBV12-3/TRBV12-4; abundance: -; d_gene: TRBD2; len: 15; j_gene: TRBJ2-5
CDR3aa: CSARVGVAAAYNEQFF; CDR3nt: TGCAGTGCTAGAGTGGGGGTCGCGGCCGCCTACAATGAGCAGTTCTTC; v_gene: TRBV20-1; abundance: -; d_gene: -; len: 16; j_gene: TRBJ2-1
CDR3aa: CSVEGGILDPYEQYF; CDR3nt: TGCAGCGTTGAAGGGGGAATTTTAGATCCCTACGAGCAGTACTTC; v_gene: TRBV29-1; abundance: -; d_gene: -; len: 15; j_gene: TRBJ2-7
CDR3aa: CSVEKDYGYTF; CDR3nt: TGCAGCGTTGAAAAGGACTATGGCTACACCTTC; v_gene: TRBV29-1; abundance: many; d_gene: -; len: 11; j_gene: TRBJ1-2
CDR3aa: CASSWAGGFYEQYF; CDR3nt: TGTGCCAGCAGTTGGGCAGGGGGGTTCTACGAGCAGTACTTC; v_gene: TRBV27; abundance: -; d_gene: -; len: 14; j_gene: TRBJ2-7
CDR3aa: CASSYAGEWEAFF; CDR3nt: TGTGCCAGCAGTTACGCAGGGGAGTGGGAAGCTTTCTTT; v_gene: TRBV6-2/TRBV6-3; abundance: -; d_gene: -; len: 13; j_gene: TRBJ1-1
CDR3aa: CASRTGQISGYEQFF; CDR3nt: TGCGCCAGCAGGACGGGACAGATTTCCGGATATGAGCAGTTCTTC; v_gene: TRBV5-1; abundance: few; d_gene: TRBD1; len: 15; j_gene: TRBJ2-1
CDR3aa: CASSQDIRGATYEQYF; CDR3nt: TGTGCCAGCAGCCAAGATATACGGGGGGCGACCTACGAGCAGTACTTC; v_gene: TRBV3-1; abundance: -; d_gene: -; len: 16; j_gene: TRBJ2-7
CDR3aa: CASSWTANQPQHF; CDR3nt: TGTGCCAGCAGCTGGACAGCTAATCAGCCCCAGCATTTT; v_gene: TRBV5-5; abundance: -; d_gene: -; len: 13; j_gene: TRBJ1-5
CDR3aa: CASSEVWGNNEQFF; CDR3nt: TGTGCCAGCAGTGAAGTCTGGGGCAACAATGAGCAGTTCTTC; v_gene: TRBV6-1; abundance: few; d_gene: -; len: 14; j_gene: TRBJ2-1
CDR3aa: CASFGQGGINEQFF; CDR3nt: TGTGCCAGCTTTGGTCAGGGGGGGATCAATGAGCAGTTCTTC; v_gene: TRBV6-2/TRBV6-3; abundance: few; d_gene: -; len: 14; j_gene: TRBJ2-1
CDR3aa: CASSRGGTSYEQYF; CDR3nt: TGTGCCAGCAGTCGGGGGGGCACATCCTACGAGCAGTACTTC; v_gene: TRBV3-1; abundance: few; d_gene: TRBD2; len: 14; j_gene: TRBJ2-7
CDR3aa: CASSLGDREDGYTF; CDR3nt: TGTGCCAGCAGCTTAGGGGACAGGGAGGATGGCTACACCTTC; v_gene: TRBV7-9; abundance: -; d_gene: TRBD1; len: 14; j_gene: TRBJ1-2
CDR3aa: CASTTGLLEAFF; CDR3nt: TGTGCCAGCACCACGGGACTCCTAGAAGCTTTCTTT; v_gene: TRBV6-2/TRBV6-3; abundance: -; d_gene: -; len: 12; j_gene: TRBJ1-1
CDR3aa: CATSRDAKGNTEAFF; CDR3nt: TGTGCCACCAGCAGAGATGCTAAGGGAAACACTGAAGCTTTCTTT; v_gene: TRBV15; abundance: -; d_gene: -; len: 15; j_gene: TRBJ1-1
CDR3aa: CASSQDPGEVNTGAFF; CDR3nt: TGTGCCAGCAGCCAAGATCCGGGAGAGGTGAACACTGGAGCTTTCTTT; v_gene: TRBV14; abundance: -; d_gene: -; len: 16; j_gene: TRBJ1-1
CDR3aa: CASSLPRGSYEQYF; CDR3nt: TGTGCCAGCAGTTTACCCAGGGGCTCCTACGAGCAGTACTTC; v_gene: TRBV28; abundance: -; d_gene: -; len: 14; j_gene: TRBJ2-7
CDR3aa: CASSADQETQYF; CDR3nt: TGCGCCAGCAGCGCAGACCAAGAGACCCAGTACTTC; v_gene: TRBV5-1; abundance: many; d_gene: -; len: 12; j_gene: TRBJ2-5
CDR3aa: CSVERSSGRAFNEQFF; CDR3nt: TGCAGCGTTGAAAGGTCTAGCGGGAGGGCCTTCAATGAGCAGTTCTTC; v_gene: TRBV29-1; abundance: few; d_gene: TRBD2; len: 16; j_gene: TRBJ2-1
CDR3aa: CASSPHYRGPETQYF; CDR3nt: TGTGCCAGCAGCCCACACTACAGGGGGCCAGAGACCCAGTACTTC; v_gene: TRBV7-9; abundance: -; d_gene: TRBD1; len: 15; j_gene: TRBJ2-5
CDR3aa: CASGYTEAFF; CDR3nt: TGTGCCAGCGGGTACACTGAAGCTTTCTTT; v_gene: TRBV19; abundance: few; d_gene: -; len: 10; j_gene: TRBJ1-1
CDR3aa: CASSLRAGGDQPQHF; CDR3nt: TGTGCCAGCAGTTTACGGGCAGGGGGAGATCAGCCCCAGCATTTT; v_gene: TRBV27; abundance: -; d_gene: TRBD1; len: 15; j_gene: TRBJ1-5
CDR3aa: CASSPGDGNTEAFF; CDR3nt: TGTGCCAGCAGTCCGGGGGACGGGAACACTGAAGCTTTCTTT; v_gene: TRBV27; abundance: -; d_gene: -; len: 14; j_gene: TRBJ1-1
CDR3aa: CASSLSPGDSSYEQYF; CDR3nt: TGTGCCAGCAGTTTATCACCGGGCGATAGCTCCTACGAGCAGTACTTC; v_gene: TRBV28; abundance: -; d_gene: -; len: 16; j_gene: TRBJ2-7
CDR3aa: CASGDLVGQGHDEQFF; CDR3nt: TGTGCTAGTGGCGACCTTGTGGGACAGGGTCACGATGAGCAGTTCTTC; v_gene: TRBV12-5; abundance: few; d_gene: TRBD1; len: 16; j_gene: TRBJ2-1
CDR3aa: CASRPDRGPGDEQFF; CDR3nt: TGTGCCAGCAGGCCCGACAGGGGCCCAGGTGATGAGCAGTTCTTC; v_gene: TRBV7-6; abundance: -; d_gene: TRBD1; len: 15; j_gene: TRBJ2-1
CDR3aa: CASSFPLTDTQYF; CDR3nt: TGTGCCAGCAGTTTTCCGTTGACAGATACGCAGTATTTT; v_gene: TRBV12-3/TRBV12-4; abundance: many; d_gene: -; len: 13; j_gene: TRBJ2-3
CDR3aa: CASSQLIQGSGANVLTF; CDR3nt: TGCGCCAGCAGCCAACTAATACAAGGCTCTGGGGCCAACGTCCTGACTTTC; v_gene: TRBV4-3; abundance: few; d_gene: -; len: 17; j_gene: TRBJ2-6
CDR3aa: CASSYPEGVVGYTF; CDR3nt: TGTGCCAGCAGTTACCCGGAAGGGGTGGTCGGCTACACCTTC; v_gene: TRBV28; abundance: -; d_gene: -; len: 14; j_gene: TRBJ1-2
CDR3aa: CASSWTVERYEQYF; CDR3nt: TGTGCCAGCAGTTGGACGGTAGAACGGTACGAGCAGTACTTC; v_gene: TRBV28; abundance: few; d_gene: -; len: 14; j_gene: TRBJ2-7
CDR3aa: CASSTRVNTGELFF; CDR3nt: TGTGCCAGCAGTACCAGGGTGAACACCGGGGAGCTGTTTTTT; v_gene: TRBV12-3/TRBV12-4; abundance: -; d_gene: -; len: 14; j_gene: TRBJ2-2
CDR3aa: CASSQEQGPSNTGELFF; CDR3nt: TGCGCCAGCAGCCAAGAACAGGGTCCGTCGAACACCGGGGAGCTGTTTTTT; v_gene: TRBV4-3; abundance: -; d_gene: -; len: 17; j_gene: TRBJ2-2
CDR3aa: CSARAERTGDYNEQFF; CDR3nt: TGCAGTGCTAGAGCGGAGAGGACAGGTGACTACAATGAGCAGTTCTTC; v_gene: TRBV20-1; abundance: -; d_gene: TRBD1; len: 16; j_gene: TRBJ2-1
CDR3aa: CASSFRTGELDTQYF; CDR3nt: TGTGCCAGCAGCTTCCGGACAGGGGAATTAGATACGCAGTATTTT; v_gene: TRBV5-5; abundance: few; d_gene: TRBD1; len: 15; j_gene: TRBJ2-3
CDR3aa: CASRGVNTQYF; CDR3nt: TGTGCCAGCCGGGGGGTAAATACGCAGTATTTT; v_gene: TRBV28; abundance: -; d_gene: TRBD2; len: 11; j_gene: TRBJ2-3
CDR3aa: CASSWGAGVVETQYF; CDR3nt: TGCGCCAGCAGCTGGGGAGCAGGGGTTGTCGAGACCCAGTACTTC; v_gene: TRBV5-1; abundance: few; d_gene: -; len: 15; j_gene: TRBJ2-5